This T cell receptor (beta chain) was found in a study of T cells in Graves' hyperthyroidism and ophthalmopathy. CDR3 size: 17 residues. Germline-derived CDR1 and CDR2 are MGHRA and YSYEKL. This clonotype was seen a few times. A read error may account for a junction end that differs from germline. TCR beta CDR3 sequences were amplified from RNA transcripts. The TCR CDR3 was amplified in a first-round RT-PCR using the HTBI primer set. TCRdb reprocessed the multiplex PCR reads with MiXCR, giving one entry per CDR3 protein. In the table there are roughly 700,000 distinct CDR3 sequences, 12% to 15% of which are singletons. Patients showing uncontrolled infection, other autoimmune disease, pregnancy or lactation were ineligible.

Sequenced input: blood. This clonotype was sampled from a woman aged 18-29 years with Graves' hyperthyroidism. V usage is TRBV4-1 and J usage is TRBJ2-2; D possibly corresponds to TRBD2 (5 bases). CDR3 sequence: CASRTGFGTENTGELFF. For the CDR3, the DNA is TGTGCCAGCAGGACTGGCTTTGGAACCGAGAACACCGGGGAGCTGTTTTTT.